Listed below are T cell receptor beta chains from one sample, sequenced in a study of T cell responses to AZD1222 COVID-19 vaccine. Sequenced by immunoSEQ multiplex PCR; TCRdb stores in-frame clones only, minus some. The repertoire holds about 200,000 clones, under 95% seen once, with approximately 1% in the top ten. This specimen consisted of peripheral blood, obtained 28 days after the second AZD1222 dose. Source of these receptors: an adult who received the AZD1222 COVID-19 vaccine. Each CDR3 is given with its conserved first and last residue. The D gene is left open where the match is weak. The size field is filled for only some rows; it gives once, few, many or a size class.

d_call	j_call	v_call	clone_size	cdr3_nt	cdr3_aa
TRBD1	TRBJ1-5	TRBV7-2	-	TGTGCCAGCAGCCTTACAGGGGCGAGTCAGCCCCAGCATTTT	CASSLTGASQPQHF
TRBD1	TRBJ1-1	TRBV6-5	-	TGTGCCAGCAGTTACTCCACCGGGACAGGGCAGTTCGCTTTCTTT	CASSYSTGTGQFAFF
-	TRBJ1-1	TRBV27	-	TGTGCCAGCAGTCCCGCGGGGGCCGGGGACACTGAAGCTTTCTTT	CASSPAGAGDTEAFF
-	TRBJ1-6	TRBV3-1/TRBV3-2	-	TGTGCCAGCAGCCAAGATGGAGGAAATTCACCCCTCCACTTT	CASSQDGGNSPLHF
TRBD1	TRBJ1-2	TRBV19	once	TGTGCCAGTAGTCCCCGCAGGGGGGACTATGGCTACACCTTC	CASSPRRGDYGYTF
TRBD1	TRBJ1-6	TRBV5-5	-	TGTGCCAGCAGCTTTCAGGGGACAGGGCTTGGGGTTTCACCCCTCCACTTT	CASSFQGTGLGVSPLHF
TRBD1	TRBJ1-5	TRBV19	once	TGTGCCAGTAGTATAGGGGACAGCAACAAGCCCCAGCATTTT	CASSIGDSNKPQHF
TRBD1	TRBJ2-7	TRBV5-1	-	TGCGCCAGCAGCTTAACGGACAGGGCCTACGAGCAGTACTTC	CASSLTDRAYEQYF
TRBD1	TRBJ1-3	TRBV5-4	-	TGTGCCAGCAGCACGACAGGGCTCTCTGGAAACACCATATATTTT	CASSTTGLSGNTIYF
-	TRBJ1-3	TRBV6-5	few	TGTGCCAGCAGACAAGCGAGCTCTGGAAACACCATATATTTT	CASRQASSGNTIYF
-	TRBJ1-1	TRBV9	-	TGTGCCAGCAGCGTAGACCACAGGAACACTGAAGCTTTCTTT	CASSVDHRNTEAFF
TRBD2	TRBJ2-3	TRBV11-3	-	TGTGCCAGCAGCTGGACTAGCGGGGGGGCAACAGATACGCAGTATTTT	CASSWTSGGATDTQYF
-	TRBJ1-6	TRBV5-5	-	TGTGCCAGCAGCTTTAAAGACGGGGGATCACCCCTCCACTTT	CASSFKDGGSPLHF